Listed below are T cell receptor beta chains from one sample, sequenced in a study of T cell responses to AZD1222 COVID-19 vaccine. The assay was immunoSEQ multiplex PCR, and TCRdb's table has in-frame clones only and misses some. The data contain about 130,000 clones, 80% to 95% of them singletons. Here the sequenced sample was peripheral blood, taken 28 days after the second AZD1222 dose. These receptors were obtained from an adult who received the AZD1222 COVID-19 vaccine. CDR3s include the opening cysteine and the closing phenylalanine or tryptophan. D genes are given only for firm matches. A row's size may be missing; if present it is once, few, many or a size class.

v_gene	d_gene	abundance	j_gene	CDR3aa	CDR3nt
TRBV6-5	TRBD2	NA	TRBJ2-3	CASSRRGVTDTQYF	TGTGCCAGTTCACGGCGGGGGGTAACAGATACGCAGTATTTT
TRBV11-3	NA	NA	TRBJ2-2	CASSVVAAGELFF	TGTGCCAGCAGCGTAGTAGCGGCCGGGGAGCTGTTTTTT
TRBV7-9	NA	NA	TRBJ2-5	CASSSALGGGETQYF	TGTGCCAGCAGCTCCGCCTTGGGGGGAGGCGAGACCCAGTACTTC
TRBV6-5	TRBD1	NA	TRBJ1-5	CASSPRDRGRQPQHF	TGTGCCAGCAGTCCCCGGGACAGGGGTCGCCAGCCCCAGCATTTT
TRBV19	TRBD1	NA	TRBJ2-7	CASSIAGQGSYEQYF	TGTGCCAGTAGTATAGCCGGACAGGGTTCCTACGAGCAGTACTTC
TRBV6-2/TRBV6-3	TRBD1	NA	TRBJ2-7	CASSYGQGADEQYF	TGTGCCAGCAGTTACGGGCAGGGGGCGGACGAGCAGTACTTC
TRBV30	TRBD1	NA	TRBJ1-1	CAWRQGSFTEAFF	TGTGCCTGGCGACAGGGCTCGTTCACTGAAGCTTTCTTT
TRBV9	NA	NA	TRBJ2-3	CASSGKRGLPLDTQYF	TGTGCCAGCAGCGGTAAGAGGGGACTTCCGCTGGATACGCAGTATTTT
TRBV5-6	NA	few	TRBJ2-3	CASSFTDTQYF	TGTGCCAGCAGCTTCACAGATACGCAGTATTTT
TRBV30	NA	NA	TRBJ2-3	CAWSVGGVTDTQYF	TGTGCCTGGAGTGTAGGCGGGGTTACAGATACGCAGTATTTT
TRBV18	NA	once	TRBJ2-5	CASSTLSPETQYF	TGTGCCAGCTCAACCCTCTCCCCGGAGACCCAGTACTTC